This is a list of T cell receptor beta chains from one sample in a study of blood T cell repertoires in COVID-19. The table came from immunoSEQ multiplex PCR; TCRdb's copy has only in-frame clones and leaves some out. The sample lists about 200,000 clones; 84% were seen once. The sample consisted of PBMCs or T cells enriched from blood (not recorded which). Every receptor here comes from a man between 40 and 49 years old who had recovered from COVID-19. Both conserved end residues are part of each CDR3. A D gene is named only where the DNA matches it firmly. Part of the rows lack a size; the others show once, few, many or a class for expanded clones.

j_gene | v_gene | d_gene | abundance | CDR3aa | CDR3nt
TRBJ2-1 | TRBV5-1 | TRBD2 | few | CASSLRTSGSYNEQFF | TGCGCCAGCAGCTTGCGAACTAGCGGCTCCTACAATGAGCAGTTCTTC
TRBJ1-1 | TRBV2 | TRBD1 | NA | CASSGTPGQGAPEAFF | TGTGCCAGCAGTGGGACTCCGGGACAGGGGGCCCCTGAAGCTTTCTTT
TRBJ2-7 | TRBV7-4 | NA | NA | CASSPGGGQYEQYF | TGTGCCAGCAGCCCCGGGGGGGGACAGTACGAGCAGTACTTC
TRBJ2-7 | TRBV28 | TRBD1 | NA | CASKFQGQTYEQYF | TGTGCCAGCAAATTCCAGGGACAGACCTACGAGCAGTACTTC
TRBJ1-1 | TRBV18 | NA | once | CASSPVPTYTEAFF | TGTGCCAGCTCACCAGTCCCTACCTACACTGAAGCTTTCTTT
TRBJ1-5 | TRBV9 | TRBD1 | NA | CASSGGQGGQPQHF | TGTGCCAGCAGCGGAGGACAGGGAGGTCAGCCCCAGCATTTT
TRBJ1-4 | TRBV6-5 | NA | few | CASRRGVLMSEKLFF | TGTGCCAGCAGAAGGGGTGTATTGATGAGTGAAAAACTGTTTTTT
TRBJ1-5 | TRBV28 | NA | NA | CASGVRYQPQHF | TGTGCCAGCGGAGTCAGATATCAGCCCCAGCATTTT
TRBJ1-1 | TRBV7-9 | TRBD1 | NA | CASSSYRGVNTEAFF | TGTGCCAGCAGCTCCTACAGGGGAGTGAACACTGAAGCTTTCTTT
TRBJ2-5 | TRBV9 | TRBD2 | NA | CASSSLGGGPQYF | TGTGCCAGCAGCTCCCTGGGGGGAGGGCCCCAGTACTTC
TRBJ1-6 | TRBV5-5 | TRBD1 | NA | CASSRDRPTYNSPLHF | TGTGCCAGCAGCAGGGACAGGCCGACCTATAATTCACCCCTCCACTTT
TRBJ2-1 | TRBV3-1/TRBV3-2 | TRBD1 | NA | CASSLGQGVSYNEQFF | TGTGCCAGCAGCCTTGGACAGGGGGTCTCCTACAATGAGCAGTTCTTC
TRBJ1-3 | TRBV7-9 | NA | NA | CASSLEGRAGNTIYF | TGTGCCAGCAGCTTAGAGGGCAGGGCTGGAAACACCATATATTTT
TRBJ2-5 | TRBV11-2 | NA | NA | CASSLRARETQYF | TGTGCCAGCAGCTTAAGAGCGAGAGAGACCCAGTACTTC
TRBJ1-2 | TRBV10-3 | NA | few | CAISGMNRVGGYTF | TGTGCCATCAGTGGGATGAACAGGGTTGGTGGCTACACCTTC
TRBJ1-2 | TRBV18 | NA | NA | CASSRNGKGHGYTF | TGTGCCAGCTCACGGAATGGGAAGGGGCATGGCTACACCTTC
TRBJ1-1 | TRBV30 | NA | NA | CAWSVRGRWNTEAFF | TGTGCCTGGAGTGTACGCGGGAGGTGGAACACTGAAGCTTTCTTT
TRBJ1-6 | TRBV30 | TRBD1 | NA | CAWSFTGASSPLHF | TGTGCCTGGAGCTTCACAGGGGCGAGTTCACCCCTCCACTTT
TRBJ2-1 | TRBV4-1 | TRBD2 | NA | CASSQSILAGGLNEQFF | TGCGCCAGCAGCCAATCCATTCTAGCGGGGGGGCTCAATGAGCAGTTCTTC
TRBJ1-5 | TRBV10-3 | TRBD1 | NA | CAISRGQGARQPQHF | TGTGCCATCAGCAGAGGACAGGGGGCGAGGCAGCCCCAGCATTTT
TRBJ1-6 | TRBV18 | NA | NA | CASSPQEAYNSPLHF | TGTGCCAGCTCACCACAAGAGGCCTATAATTCACCCCTCCACTTT
TRBJ2-5 | TRBV5-1 | TRBD1 | NA | CASSLAGTGGETQYF | TGCGCCAGCAGCTTGGCAGGGACAGGGGGCGAGACCCAGTACTTC
TRBJ1-4 | TRBV15 | NA | NA | CATSRDVQANEKLFF | TGTGCCACCAGCAGAGATGTTCAGGCTAATGAAAAACTGTTTTTT
TRBJ1-2 | TRBV19 | NA | once | CASSVQEESGYGYTF | TGTGCCAGTAGTGTCCAGGAGGAGTCGGGCTATGGCTACACCTTC
TRBJ2-3 | TRBV18 | TRBD2 | NA | CASSPPVIAGYTDTQYF | TGTGCCAGCTCACCACCGGTAATAGCGGGGTACACAGATACGCAGTATTTT
TRBJ1-3 | TRBV28 | TRBD1 | NA | CASSFPTGSRNTIYF | TGTGCCAGCAGTTTTCCGACAGGGTCCAGAAACACCATATATTTT
TRBJ2-5 | TRBV4-1 | TRBD2 | once | CASSQESSGGVLETQYF | TGCGCCAGCAGCCAAGAATCTAGCGGGGGGGTTTTGGAGACCCAGTACTTC
TRBJ1-2 | TRBV6-5 | TRBD1 | NA | CASAQGANGYTF | TGTGCCAGCGCCCAGGGGGCAAATGGCTACACCTTC
TRBJ1-1 | TRBV28 | TRBD1 | few | CASIPAEGARGTEAFF | TGTGCCAGCATCCCTGCGGAGGGGGCAAGGGGAACTGAAGCTTTCTTT
TRBJ1-6 | TRBV5-1 | NA | NA | CASSLEDGGRSPLHF | TGCGCCAGCAGCTTGGAGGACGGGGGGAGGTCACCCCTCCACTTT
TRBJ1-1 | TRBV18 | NA | NA | CASSPVREFTEAFF | TGTGCCAGCTCACCGGTCAGGGAATTCACTGAAGCTTTCTTT
TRBJ2-7 | TRBV5-1 | NA | NA | CASSLDEGMPYEQYF | TGCGCCAGCAGCTTGGACGAGGGTATGCCCTACGAGCAGTACTTC
TRBJ1-4 | TRBV5-1 | NA | NA | CASSRQTGTTNEKLFF | TGCGCCAGCAGCCGACAGACAGGAACAACTAATGAAAAACTGTTTTTT
TRBJ2-2 | TRBV7-9 | TRBD1 | NA | CASSPGTGHTGELFF | TGTGCCAGCAGCCCAGGGACAGGGCACACCGGGGAGCTGTTTTTT
TRBJ2-2 | TRBV6-5 | NA | NA | CASSQITGELFF | TGTGCCAGCAGTCAAATCACCGGGGAGCTGTTTTTT
TRBJ1-2 | TRBV4-2 | NA | once | CASSQVGRVDGYTF | TGTGCCAGCAGCCAAGTTGGCAGGGTGGATGGCTACACCTTC
TRBJ2-7 | TRBV19 | NA | NA | CASSSPTGQYF | TGTGCCAGTAGTAGCCCGACGGGACAGTACTTC